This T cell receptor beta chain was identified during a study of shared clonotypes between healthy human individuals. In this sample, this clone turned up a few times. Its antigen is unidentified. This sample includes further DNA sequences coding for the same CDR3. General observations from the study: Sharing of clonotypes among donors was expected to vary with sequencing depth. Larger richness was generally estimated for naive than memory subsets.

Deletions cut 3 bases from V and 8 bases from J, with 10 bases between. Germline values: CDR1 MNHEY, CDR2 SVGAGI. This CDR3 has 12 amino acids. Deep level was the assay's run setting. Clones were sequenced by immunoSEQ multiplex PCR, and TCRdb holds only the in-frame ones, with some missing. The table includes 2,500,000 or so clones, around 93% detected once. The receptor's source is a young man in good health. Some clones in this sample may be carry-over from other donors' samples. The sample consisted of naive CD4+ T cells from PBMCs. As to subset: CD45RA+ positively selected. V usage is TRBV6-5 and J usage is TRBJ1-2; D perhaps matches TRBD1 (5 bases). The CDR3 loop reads CASSYGGGGYTF. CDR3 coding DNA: TGTGCCAGCAGTTATGGGGGTGGCGGCTACACCTTC.